This T cell receptor (beta chain) was recorded in a study of CD8+ T cells in alopecia areata. V lost 1 base to trimming and J lost 6 bases; unmatched junction nucleotides: 7. The CDR3 spans 16 residues. CDR1 is KGHSH and CDR2 is LQKENI in the germline V gene. About this clone itself: Its target is not known.

Study results and caveats: Sharing of TCRs across patients appeared less clear than in mice, possibly for HLA-related reasons.

Extraction of RNA preceded its reverse transcription into cDNA, which served as the sequencing template. Some clones are missing from TCRdb's copy, which holds only in-frame ones; the method was immunoSEQ multiplex PCR. The sample consists of roughly 120,000 clones, 30% to 40% of them appearing once. As part of sample collection, lesional scalp punch biopsies and peripheral blood were taken from alopecia areata patients. This sequence originates from a human donor with alopecia areata. Sample: CD4+ T cells sorted from blood. This chain connects TRBV18 to TRBJ2-1, with 9 bases lining up with TRBD2. For the CDR3, the DNA is TGTGCCAGCTCACCACTAGCGGGAGAGGTGGGCAATGAGCAGTTCTTC. Translation: CASSPLAGEVGNEQFF.